This entry lists 15 T cell receptor beta chains sequenced from one sample in a study of T cell responses to AZD1222 COVID-19 vaccine. This table comes from immunoSEQ multiplex PCR, and its TCRdb copy is limited to in-frame clones, with some not included. Here the sample spans some 180,000 clones, over 80% being singletons. The sequenced sample was peripheral blood, obtained on day 0 of AZD1222 vaccination. These TCRs come from an adult in good health.

The chain has TRBV5-1 and TRBJ1-3; D call uncertain. This CDR3 spans 15 amino acids. V was trimmed by 0 bases and J by 4 bases, leaving 11 bases between them. CDR1 SGHRS and CDR2 YFSETQ come from the germline V gene. The CDR3 reads CASSLEGTVGNTIYF. CDR3 DNA: TGCGCCAGCAGCTTGGAAGGCACAGTGGGAAACACCATATATTTT.

The chain combines TRBV5-1 with TRBJ1-4; possibly TRBD1 for D (5 bases). This CDR3 spans 14 amino acids. Looked up from germline, CDR1 is SGHRS and CDR2 is YFSETQ. V was clipped by 2 bases and J by 3 bases, with 8 bases between them. The CDR3 nucleotides are TGCGCCAGCAGCTTAGGGGCGGCTAATGAAAAACTGTTTTTT. Translated, it gives CASSLGAANEKLFF.

This clone was observed a single time. The chain uses TRBV11-2 and TRBJ1-4; no definite D call. Trimming cost V 2 bases and J 0 bases, with 13 bases left between them. This CDR3 has 17 residues. Germline CDR1 and CDR2: SGHAT and FQNNGV. CDR3 in DNA: TGTGCCAGCAGCTTACTTGGCAGCCTAGCAACTAATGAAAAACTGTTTTTT. Amino acid sequence: CASSLLGSLATNEKLFF.

V and J are TRBV11-3 and TRBJ2-1; the match to TRBD1 covers 9 bases. After removal of 5 bases from V and 7 bases from J, the junction contained 6 bases not matched to a gene. This CDR3 comprises 14 residues. CDR1 is SGHNT, CDR2 YENEEA, per germline. CDR3 bases: TGTGCCAGCAGCCGACAGGGGGGACGAAATGAGCAGTTCTTC. Translation: CASSRQGGRNEQFF.

The chain joins TRBV5-5 to TRBJ1-5; TRBD1 is a possible D gene (5 bases). This CDR3 spans 14 amino acids. Germline CDR1 is SGHKS and CDR2 is YYEKEE (reference sequence). The ends were cut back, 4 bases at V and 1 base at J, with 9 bases in the middle. The CDR3, as DNA: TGTGCCAGCAGCGCCTCAGGGAGCAATCAGCCCCAGCATTTT. Amino acid sequence: CASSASGSNQPQHF.

This sequence joins TRBV9 and TRBJ1-2; tentative D call: TRBD1 (5 bases). This CDR3 spans 16 amino acids. V lost 4 bases to trimming and J lost 4 bases, with 20 bases between them. Germline V lookup: CDR1 SGDLS, CDR2 YYNGEE. This CDR3 reads CASSPVEGAKRYGYTF. In DNA form, the CDR3 reads TGTGCCAGCAGCCCTGTAGAAGGGGCCAAGCGCTATGGCTACACCTTC. The full variable domain, its missing parts supplied by reference TRBV9 and TRBJ1-2, is DSGVTQTPKHLITATGQRVTLRCSPRSGDLSVYWYQQSLDQGLQFLIQYYNGEERAKGNILERFSAQQFPDLHSELNLSSLELGDSALYFCASSPVEGAKRYGYTFGSGTRLTVV.

The chain employs TRBV27 and TRBJ2-3; 13 nucleotides match TRBD2. Germline CDR1 is MNHEY and CDR2 is SMNVEV (reference sequence). This CDR3 region has 16 residues. Trimming removed 3 bases from V and 3 bases from J; junction bases left unmatched: 3. This CDR3 reads CASSFRGLAGTDTQYF. The CDR3 coding sequence is TGTGCCAGCAGTTTCCGGGGACTAGCGGGAACAGATACGCAGTATTTT.

The chain joins TRBV5-6 to TRBJ2-1, with D possibly TRBD2 on 6 matching bases. V was clipped by 1 base and J by 4 bases, with 18 bases between them. CDR1 is SGHDT and CDR2 is YYEEEE in the germline V gene. CDR3 length: 17 amino acids. DNA for the CDR3: TGTGCCAGCAGCTTGTTGTCGGTCGTCGGGACTTACAATGAGCAGTTCTTC. It codes for CASSLLSVVGTYNEQFF.

V is TRBV10-3 and J is TRBJ2-3; 8 bases match TRBD2. The V segment lost 4 bases and the J segment 4 bases; nucleotides outside the gene matches: 7. CDR1 is ENHRY, CDR2 SYGVKD, per germline. This CDR3 comprises 15 residues. CDR3 loop: CAISVNSGASDTQYF. The CDR3 region has the DNA TGTGCCATCAGTGTCAATAGCGGGGCGTCAGATACGCAGTATTTT.

This chain joins TRBV11-3 and TRBJ2-3; tentatively, D is TRBD1 (6 bases). Per the germline V gene, CDR1 is SGHNT and CDR2 is YENEEA. Trimming stripped 6 bases from V and 6 bases from J, with 10 bases between. The length of the CDR3 is 12 residues. In DNA form, the CDR3 reads TGTGCCAGCAGTTTTCAGGGGGATACGCAGTATTTT. Protein: CASSFQGDTQYF.

CDR3 region: CASSQQPSGETQYF. The CDR3 DNA reads TGTGCCAGCAGCCAACAACCTTCGGGAGAGACCCAGTACTTC. The rearrangement joins TRBV3-1 (or the pseudogene TRBV3-2) to TRBJ2-5; no firm D call. The CDR3 covers 14 residues. The V end was cut by 2 bases, the J end by 4 bases, with 11 bases between. CDR1 and CDR2 from the germline V gene are LGHDT and YNNKEL (reference sequence).

The rearrangement uses TRBV10-1 and TRBJ2-1; 14 bases align to TRBD2. The CDR3 consists of 15 residues. V dropped 6 bases and J dropped 2; count of bases not matched to a gene: 0. Looked up from germline, CDR1 is WNHNN and CDR2 is SYGVQD (reference sequence). This CDR3 is CASRGLAGAYNEQFF. The CDR3 coding sequence is TGCGCCAGCAGGGGACTAGCGGGGGCCTACAATGAGCAGTTCTTC.

V usage is TRBV6-2 or TRBV6-3 and J usage is TRBJ2-7; TRBD2 agrees at 7 bases. The CDR3 runs to 16 residues. V shed 3 bases, J shed 1 base, and the junction held 9 bases outside the gene matches. Germline CDR1 and CDR2: MNHEY and SVGEGT. CDR3 DNA sequence: TGTGCCAGCAGTTATAAAGCAGGGAGGGATTCCTACGAGCAGTACTTC. Residues: CASSYKAGRDSYEQYF.

This rearrangement joins TRBV19 to TRBJ1-2; a weak D match, TRBD1 (5 bases). V was clipped by 8 bases and J by 3 bases, with 19 bases between them. There are 15 residues in the CDR3. Germline CDR1 and CDR2: LNHDA and SQIVND (reference sequence). CDR3 DNA: TGTGCCAGTGGCTCCGGGACCGTGGGGGACTATGGCTACACCTTC. It is translated as CASGSGTVGDYGYTF.

This rearrangement joins TRBV7-2 to TRBJ1-6, with a tentative D call TRBD1 (6 bases). This CDR3 is built from 14 residues. Germline CDR1 reads SGHTA; CDR2 reads FQGNSA. With 2 bases removed from V and 10 bases from J, the gap between germline ends came to 12 bases. The chain's CDR3 is CASSLPQGGSPLHF. The CDR3, as DNA: TGTGCCAGCAGCTTACCACAGGGTGGGTCACCCCTCCACTTT.